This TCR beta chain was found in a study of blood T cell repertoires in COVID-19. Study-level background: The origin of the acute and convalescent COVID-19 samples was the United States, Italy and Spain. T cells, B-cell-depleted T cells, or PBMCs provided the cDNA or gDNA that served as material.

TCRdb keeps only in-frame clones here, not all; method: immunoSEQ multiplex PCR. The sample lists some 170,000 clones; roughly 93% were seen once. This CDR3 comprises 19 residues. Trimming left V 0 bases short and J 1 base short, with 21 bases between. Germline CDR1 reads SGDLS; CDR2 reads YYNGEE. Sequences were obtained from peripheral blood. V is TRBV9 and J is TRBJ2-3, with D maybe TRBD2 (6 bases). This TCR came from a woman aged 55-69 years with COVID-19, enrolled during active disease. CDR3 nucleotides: TGTGCCAGCAGCGTAGAGAGCTTGGGGACTCTCCCAGGCACAGATACGCAGTATTTT. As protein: CASSVESLGTLPGTDTQYF.